These 20 T cell receptor beta chains share one sample of origin, sequenced in a study of blood T cell repertoires in COVID-19. Data came from immunoSEQ multiplex PCR; TCRdb stores just in-frame clones and leaves some out. The table lists approximately 97,000 clones, approximately 90% of them singletons, with roughly 5.6% in the top ten. The sequencing input was peripheral blood. The source of these receptors is a woman between 50 and 59 years old with COVID-19, enrolled during active disease.

This clone was detected only a few times. V gene TRBV10-1 combines with J gene TRBJ1-3; no definite D call. The CDR3 loop spans 17 amino acids. Germline loops: CDR1 WNHNN, CDR2 SYGVQD (reference sequence). V lost 1 base and J 4 bases, leaving 17 bases between the germline ends. The CDR3 region has the DNA TGCGCCAGCAGTGAGTTCGGGATGTGGGCGCCCGGAAACACCATATATTTT. Its protein product is CASSEFGMWAPGNTIYF.

The J gene is TRBJ2-3, the V gene TRBV27, with a possible D match to TRBD1 (6 bases). Trimming removed 6 bases at V and 0 bases at J, with 19 bases between. The CDR3 runs 17 residues. Germline V gene data show CDR1 as MNHEY and CDR2 as SMNVEV (reference sequence). The CDR3 nucleotides read TGTGCCAGCAGGCGCTGGACAGCAGTTTCTAGCACAGATACGCAGTATTTT. Translation gives CASRRWTAVSSTDTQYF.

The chain couples TRBV5-1 to TRBJ2-5; D is possibly TRBD1 (6 bases). This CDR3 has 16 residues. The germline V gene has CDR1 SGHRS and CDR2 YFSETQ. V was cut by 0 bases and J by 2 bases, with 14 bases left in between. CDR3 loop: CASSLGETGPQETQYF. The CDR3 DNA reads as TGCGCCAGCAGCTTGGGAGAGACAGGACCGCAAGAGACCCAGTACTTC.

V usage is TRBV27 and J usage is TRBJ2-7; TRBD1 matches at 7 bases. The CDR3 runs 14 residues. Trimming cost V 4 bases and J 3 bases; bases outside gene matches: 6. CDR1 MNHEY and CDR2 SMNVEV come from the germline V gene (reference sequence). Here the CDR3 reads CASSYGPGGYEQYF. The CDR3 nucleotides read TGTGCCAGCAGTTATGGCCCAGGGGGCTACGAGCAGTACTTC.

In this sample, this clone turned up once. The gene calls are TRBV24-1 and TRBJ2-2, with 11 positions matching TRBD2. Germline V gene sequence: CDR1 KGHDR, CDR2 SFDVKD. This CDR3 spans 16 amino acids. The J segment lost 4 bases and the V segment lost 7 bases, leaving 7 bases of the junction unmatched. The CDR3 nucleotides read TGTGCCACCAGCCGAACTAGCGGGGGTAGCACCGGGGAGCTGTTTTTT. Translating gives CATSRTSGGSTGELFF.

The rearrangement joins TRBV19 to TRBJ1-1, with no clear D. Looked up from germline, CDR1 is LNHDA and CDR2 is SQIVND (reference sequence). The germline V and J ends were trimmed by 7 bases and 10 bases, with 7 bases remaining between them. The CDR3 spans 9 residues. The CDR3 region is CASTPGAFF. The CDR3 DNA reads as TGTGCCAGTACCCCAGGAGCTTTCTTT.

This chain uses TRBV28 with TRBJ2-1, with D maybe TRBD2 (6 bases). Germline values: CDR1 MDHEN, CDR2 SYDVKM. The CDR3 contains 13 residues. Trimming took off 5 bases at V and 4 bases at J, with 9 bases between the two ends. CDR3 nucleotides: TGTGCCAGCAGTCCAGGGACTTACAATGAGCAGTTCTTC. Translating gives CASSPGTYNEQFF.

This clone was seen a single time. The chain carries TRBV14 and TRBJ1-1; D is unclear. Germline V gives CDR1 SGHDN, CDR2 FVKESK. V was trimmed by 4 bases and J by 2 bases, leaving 8 bases between them. The CDR3 loop spans 13 amino acids. This chain's CDR3 is CASSPGLNTEAFF. The CDR3 coding sequence is TGTGCCAGCAGCCCTGGACTAAACACTGAAGCTTTCTTT. Full variable domain (missing parts from reference TRBV14 and TRBJ1-1): EAGVTQFPSHSVIEKGQTVTLRCDPISGHDNLYWYRRVMGKEIKFLLHFVKESKQDESGMPNNRFLAERTGGTYSTLKVQPAELEDSGVYFCASSPGLNTEAFFGQGTRLTVV.

The chain couples TRBV18 to TRBJ1-5; 8 bases align to TRBD1. Losses at the gene ends were 3 bases for V and 6 bases for J; bases not matched to a gene: 1. CDR1 and CDR2 (germline): KGHSH, LQKENI. This CDR3 contains 13 residues. The CDR3 nucleotides read TGTGCCAGCTCACCCGACAGGGGTCAGCCCCAGCATTTT. Translated: CASSPDRGQPQHF.

This clone was picked up many times. The chain uses TRBV30 and TRBJ1-6; the D gene is possibly TRBD1 (6 bases). The CDR3 length is 13 residues. The germline V gene encodes CDR1 GTSNPN and CDR2 SVGIG (reference sequence). V lost 7 bases to trimming and J lost 10 bases, with 17 bases between them. This chain's CDR3 is CAFAQGRYSPLHF. For the CDR3, the DNA is TGTGCCTTCGCACAGGGTAGATACTCACCCCTCCACTTT.

V usage is TRBV28 and J usage is TRBJ2-7, with TRBD1 identical over 11 bases. The germline V gene encodes CDR1 MDHEN and CDR2 SYDVKM. V shed 6 bases and J 5 bases; nucleotides not matched to a gene: 6. The CDR3 totals 14 residues. CDR3 region: CASSLGTGGDEQYF. Here the CDR3 DNA reads TGTGCCAGCAGCCTCGGGACAGGGGGGGACGAGCAGTACTTC.

The chain joins TRBV27 to TRBJ2-3, with TRBD2 as a possible D gene (5 bases). This CDR3 has 17 residues. Looked up from germline, CDR1 is MNHEY and CDR2 is SMNVEV (reference sequence). V was shortened by 6 bases and J by 2 bases, with 21 bases between the two germline ends. This chain's CDR3 is CASRIYDTRGLTDTQYF. CDR3 nucleotide sequence: TGTGCCAGCAGAATTTATGATACCCGGGGTCTCACAGATACGCAGTATTTT.

This chain links TRBV5-4 with TRBJ1-1, with unresolved D. The germline gives CDR1 SGHNT, CDR2 YYREEE (reference sequence). The V and J ends lost 4 bases and 3 bases respectively, with 10 bases between them. This CDR3 is 13 amino acids long. DNA for the CDR3: TGTGCCAGCAGCCGACCCGGGTACACTGAAGCTTTCTTT. Its translation: CASSRPGYTEAFF.

This chain uses TRBV3-1 (or the pseudogene TRBV3-2) with TRBJ1-6; D is possibly TRBD1 (5 bases). There are 15 residues in the CDR3. Germline V gene data show CDR1 as LGHDT and CDR2 as YNNKEL (reference sequence). Between the trimmed V and J ends, which lost 1 base and 14 bases, there was a span of 18 bases. The CDR3 bases are TGTGCCAGCAGCCAAGTTGTGTCGGACAAGGGGACCCTCCACTTT. This translates into CASSQVVSDKGTLHF.

This sequence joins TRBV6-5 and TRBJ1-4; D ambiguous. Germline loops: CDR1 MNHEY, CDR2 SVGAGI. Deletions cut 5 bases from V and 4 bases from J, with 8 bases between. The CDR3 totals 13 residues. The CDR3 DNA sequence: TGTGCCAGCAGTACACAGTTTAATGAAAAACTGTTTTTT. Translating it yields CASSTQFNEKLFF.

At least ten counts were recorded for this clone. V usage is TRBV3-1 (or the pseudogene TRBV3-2) and J usage is TRBJ2-3; D is uncertain. CDR1 is LGHDT, CDR2 YNNKEL, per germline (reference sequence). V dropped 1 base and J dropped 5 bases, with 13 bases sitting between them. This CDR3 contains 15 residues. CDR3 sequence: CASSQGSLYGDTQYF. The CDR3, as DNA: TGTGCCAGCAGCCAAGGGTCCCTCTACGGAGATACGCAGTATTTT.

This chain uses TRBV6-5 with TRBJ1-4; D gene unclear. V was shortened by 6 bases and J by 8 bases, with 13 bases between the two germline ends. The CDR3 loop spans 13 amino acids. CDR1 and CDR2 (germline): MNHEY, SVGAGI. In nucleotides, the CDR3 is TGTGCCAGCAGCCTCAAGCGGAGGGAAAAACTGTTTTTT. Translated, it gives CASSLKRREKLFF.

The V and J genes are TRBV27 and TRBJ2-1; 8 bases map to TRBD1. CDR1 is MNHEY, CDR2 SMNVEV, per germline (reference sequence). CDR3 length: 15 residues. With V trimmed by 3 bases and J by 7 bases, 8 bases remained unmatched. CDR3: CASSFLDRVRNEQFF. CDR3 bases: TGTGCCAGCAGTTTTTTGGACAGGGTGAGGAATGAGCAGTTCTTC.

This chain joins TRBV28 and TRBJ2-1; D unresolved. Germline CDR1 reads MDHEN; CDR2 reads SYDVKM. The CDR3 totals 13 residues. Trimming removed 5 bases from V and 4 bases from J, with 9 bases in between. CDR3 in amino acids: CASSVPPYNEQFF. For the CDR3, the DNA is TGTGCCAGCAGTGTCCCCCCTTACAATGAGCAGTTCTTC.

The rearrangement links TRBV6-5 to TRBJ2-4; 7 bases line up with TRBD1. V lost 8 bases and J lost 6; bases outside the gene matches: 4. Germline V gene lookup returns CDR1 MNHEY and CDR2 SVGAGI. CDR3 length: 12 amino acids. CDR3 nucleotide sequence: TGTGCCAGCGAGGGGGCTGGAAACATTCAGTACTTC. It codes for CASEGAGNIQYF.